This TCR beta chain came from a study of spatial heterogeneity in lung cancer. About the study: Alpha-chain sequences were consistently detected less often than beta-chain sequences. General study points: Among blood samples, ubiquitous expanded tumor TCRs appeared more at resection than at follow-up.

TCRdb passed the 5' RACE reads through MiXCR, listing each CDR3 protein once. This sample has 45,000 to 55,000 distinct CDR3 sequences; approximately 5.3% occur once, and the top ten carry around 10%. Time point defined: sample taken at primary tumor resection. The study sequenced unsorted whole RNA from tumor, nontumor lung or frozen PBMC. In this sample, this clonotype turned up many times. Its antigen is not identified. This CDR3 has 14 residues. V gave up 6 bases and J gave up 3 bases, with 15 bases separating them. The rearrangement links TRBV12-3 or TRBV12-4 to TRBJ2-7; a weak D match, TRBD2 (6 bases). This sequence originates from a male donor with early-stage non-small cell lung cancer. Sample: PBMCs, taken at surgery. CDR3 region: CASSPRTIHYEQYF. CDR3 bases: TGTGCCAGCAGCCCCCGGACTATCCACTACGAGCAGTACTTC.